Included here is one T cell receptor (beta chain) sequence, with context. This entry is derived from a study of CD8+CD57+ T cells in acquired aplastic anemia. Genomic DNA constituted the template upon which TCR beta VDJ and CDR3 profiling was performed. One entry per CDR3 protein results from TCRdb running MiXCR on the reads. The data show some 210,000 distinct CDR3 sequences, with 60% to 65% seen just once and 25% to 30% held by the top ten. Sequencing was performed on sorted CD4+, CD8+, or CD8+CD57+ T cells (not recorded which) from PBMCs. This sequence was found in a human donor in good health.

CDR3 residues: CSARPAGMNTEAFF. As DNA, the CDR3 is TGCAGTGCTAGACCCGCCGGGATGAACACTGAAGCTTTCTTT. V is TRBV20-1 and J is TRBJ1-1; D is unresolved. Germline V lookup: CDR1 DFQATT, CDR2 SNEGSKA (reference sequence). CDR3 size: 14 residues. With 2 bases removed from V and 0 bases from J, the gap between germline ends came to 10 bases.